One sample yielded the 10 T cell receptor beta chains listed below, sequenced in a study of Ad26.COV2.S vaccination and SARS-CoV-2 variants. Assay used: immunoSEQ multiplex PCR; TCRdb lists only in-frame clones, some missing. The sample has roughly 500,000 clones, 75% to 90% seen once. Treatment given: around 19 received Ad26.COV2.S at low or high dose, single or two shots; roughly five received placebo; per-sample allocation not given. The samples were gathered on day 63 after the first injection of vaccine or placebo. The sequencing here drew on peripheral blood, taken in a trial of Ad26.COV2.S vaccine versus placebo. Receptors originate from a person between 18 and 59 years old who received the Ad26.COV2.S COVID-19 vaccine or a placebo.

This chain's CDR3 is CASSVGSLRGHEQYF. CDR3 sequence (DNA): TGTGCCAGCAGCGTAGGTAGTTTAAGGGGACACGAGCAGTACTTC. The rearrangement links TRBV9 to TRBJ2-7, with D perhaps matching TRBD1 or TRBD2 (5 bases each). Germline V lookup: CDR1 SGDLS, CDR2 YYNGEE. Deletions cut 0 bases from V and 5 bases from J, with 15 bases between. The CDR3 consists of 15 residues.

The chain employs TRBV9 and TRBJ2-3, with a possible D match to TRBD2 (5 bases). Trimming pared 4 bases from V and 0 bases from J, leaving 18 bases between. Germline values: CDR1 SGDLS, CDR2 YYNGEE. The CDR3 length is 17 residues. This CDR3 is CASSPSGLAPSTDTQYF. CDR3 nucleotides: TGTGCCAGCAGCCCTTCAGGACTCGCCCCTAGCACAGATACGCAGTATTTT. The full variable domain, with the rest looked up from reference TRBV9 and TRBJ2-3, is DSGVTQTPKHLITATGQRVTLRCSPRSGDLSVYWYQQSLDQGLQFLIQYYNGEERAKGNILERFSAQQFPDLHSELNLSSLELGDSALYFCASSPSGLAPSTDTQYFGPGTRLTVL.

Only a few counts were recorded for this clone. The rearrangement links TRBV7-9 to TRBJ1-2, with D maybe TRBD1 (5 bases). Germline CDR1 is SEHNR and CDR2 is FQNEAQ (reference sequence). The CDR3 totals 13 residues. Trimming cost V 2 bases and J 4 bases, with 8 bases left between them. The CDR3 loop is CASSLSGPYGYTF. CDR3 nucleotide sequence: TGTGCCAGCAGCTTATCGGGACCCTATGGCTACACCTTC.

The chain employs TRBV27 and TRBJ1-3, with D tentatively TRBD1 (5 bases). Germline V CDR1 and CDR2: MNHEY, SMNVEV (reference sequence). The CDR3 is 13 amino acids. Trimming left V 6 bases short and J 4 bases short, with 10 bases between. CDR3 sequence reads: CASSFGQGNTIYF. CDR3 nucleotides: TGTGCCAGCAGCTTCGGACAAGGAAACACCATATATTTT.

CDR3 sequence reads: CSVGGRSFTDTQYF. The CDR3, as DNA: TGCAGCGTTGGGGGCAGGAGCTTCACAGATACGCAGTATTTT. The V call is TRBV29-1, the J call TRBJ2-3; possibly TRBD1 for D (5 bases). The germline gives CDR1 SQVTM, CDR2 ANQGSEA. V lost 4 bases and J 2 bases, leaving 13 bases between the germline ends. This CDR3 region has 14 residues.

V and J are TRBV24-1 and TRBJ1-5, with D unresolved. Germline CDR1 reads KGHDR; CDR2 reads SFDVKD. The V end was cut by 4 bases, the J end by 3 bases, with 3 bases between. The CDR3 runs 12 residues. DNA of the CDR3: TGTGCCACCAGTGACACCAATCAGCCCCAGCATTTT. Protein: CATSDTNQPQHF.

V is TRBV29-1 and J is TRBJ1-2; D unresolved. The V gene's germline CDR1 is SQVTM and CDR2 ANQGSEA. The CDR3 is 12 residues long. V lost 5 bases to trimming and J lost 4 bases, with 11 bases between them. In nucleotides, the CDR3 is TGCAGCGTTATGGATCAAGGCTATGGCTACACCTTC. Translating gives CSVMDQGYGYTF.

The V and J genes are TRBV4-2 and TRBJ2-1; D assignment may be TRBD1 or TRBD2 (6 bases each). V gave up 2 bases and J gave up 8 bases, with 16 bases separating them. The CDR3 sequence is 15 residues long. Germline V CDR1 and CDR2: LGHNA, YNFKEQ. The DNA of the CDR3 is TGTGCCAGCAGCCAAAGGGGGGAGTTTAAGGATGAGCAGTTCTTC. Amino acid sequence: CASSQRGEFKDEQFF.

The chain employs TRBV11-3 and TRBJ2-3; 8 nucleotides align to TRBD2. CDR1 SGHNT and CDR2 YENEEA come from the germline V gene. V trimming: 8 bases; J trimming: 1 base; junction bases outside the gene matches: 11. The CDR3 length is 16 residues. CDR3 DNA: TGTGCCAGCCCGCTAGGGTGCGGGGGGCGCACAGATACGCAGTATTTT. Translated: CASPLGCGGRTDTQYF. Combining the CDR3 with reference TRBV11-3 and TRBJ2-3 gives the whole variable domain EAGVVQSPRYKIIEKKQPVAFWCNPISGHNTLYWYLQNLGQGPELLIRYENEEAVDDSQLPKDRFSAERLKGVDSTLKIQPAELGDSAVYLCASPLGCGGRTDTQYFGPGTRLTVL.

The CDR3: CSASAGYGYTF. The CDR3 DNA follows: TGCAGTGCTAGTGCGGGTTACGGCTACACCTTC. This sequence joins TRBV20-1 and TRBJ1-2; D call uncertain. CDR1 is DFQATT and CDR2 is SNEGSKA in the germline V gene (reference sequence). The CDR3 has 11 residues. The germline V and J ends were trimmed by 3 bases and 8 bases, with 10 bases remaining between them.